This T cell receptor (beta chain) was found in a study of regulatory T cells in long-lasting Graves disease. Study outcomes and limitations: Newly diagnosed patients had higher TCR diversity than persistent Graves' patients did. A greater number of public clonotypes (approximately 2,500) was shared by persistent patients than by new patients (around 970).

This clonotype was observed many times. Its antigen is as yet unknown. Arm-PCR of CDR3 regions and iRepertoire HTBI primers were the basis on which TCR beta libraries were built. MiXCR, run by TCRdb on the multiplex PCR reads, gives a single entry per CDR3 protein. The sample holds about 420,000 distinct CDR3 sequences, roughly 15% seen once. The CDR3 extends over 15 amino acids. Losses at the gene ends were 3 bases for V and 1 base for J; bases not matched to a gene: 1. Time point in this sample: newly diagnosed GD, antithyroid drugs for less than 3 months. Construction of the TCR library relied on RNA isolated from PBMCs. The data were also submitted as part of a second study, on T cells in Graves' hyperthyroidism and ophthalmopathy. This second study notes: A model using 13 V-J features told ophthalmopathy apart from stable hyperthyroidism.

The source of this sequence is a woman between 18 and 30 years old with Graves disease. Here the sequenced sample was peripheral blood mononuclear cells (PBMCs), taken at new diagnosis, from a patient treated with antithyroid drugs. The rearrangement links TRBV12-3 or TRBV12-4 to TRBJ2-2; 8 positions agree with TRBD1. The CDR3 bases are TGTGCCAGCAGTTTGGACAGGGAGAACACCGGGGAGCTGTTTTTT. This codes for CASSLDRENTGELFF.